This TCR beta chain is from a study of blood T cell repertoires in COVID-19. At the level of the study: Samples representing acute and convalescent COVID-19 were sourced from the United States, Italy and Spain. Nucleic acid was either cDNA or gDNA, and it came from T cells, B-cell-depleted T cells, or PBMCs.

Assay used: immunoSEQ multiplex PCR; TCRdb lists only in-frame clones, some missing. The table records approximately 200,000 clones, roughly 90% of them present only once. Individuals aged roughly 18 to 95 years were recruited from 24 US areas. Assignment of participants to cohorts was predicated upon participant-reported clinical history. This clone was seen only once. The length of the CDR3 is 15 residues. CDR1 is MDHEN, CDR2 SYDVKM, per germline. Trimming pared 5 bases from V and 5 bases from J, leaving 18 bases between. Sequences were obtained from PBMCs or T cells enriched from blood (not recorded which). V usage is TRBV28 and J usage is TRBJ1-1; possibly TRBD1 for D (6 bases). The receptor was isolated from a man aged 18-30 years with acute COVID-19. The chain's CDR3 is CASSIYRVRETEAFF. In DNA form, the CDR3 reads TGTGCCAGCAGTATTTACAGGGTCAGGGAGACTGAAGCTTTCTTT.